This T cell receptor beta chain was identified in a study of blood T cell repertoires in COVID-19. Study background: T cells, B-cell-depleted T cells, or PBMCs supplied cDNA or gDNA.

The germline V gene encodes CDR1 LNHDA and CDR2 SQIVND (reference sequence). This CDR3 has 16 amino acids. The ends were cut back, 6 bases at V and 6 bases at J, with 22 bases in the middle. Within 2 weeks of study entry, exposed participants had contacted a PCR-confirmed or clinician-diagnosed COVID-19 case. Generated by immunoSEQ multiplex PCR, the TCRdb table keeps only in-frame clones and is missing some. The sample carries around 200,000 clones, approximately 86% recorded once. V usage is TRBV19 and J usage is TRBJ2-3, with a weak D call TRBD2 (5 bases). The sample was PBMCs or T cells enriched from blood (not recorded which). The source is a young woman who had been exposed to COVID-19. DNA for the CDR3: TGTGCCAGTAGCTTGGTGGGAGACCGCGTCGGGGATACGCAGTATTTT. Protein sequence: CASSLVGDRVGDTQYF.